Sequencing of this TCR beta chain was carried out in a study of response to subunit inactivated influenza vaccine. A single record per CDR3 protein comes from TCRdb applying MiXCR to the RT-PCR reads. The table records some 850,000 distinct CDR3 sequences, less than 20% of them present only once. Study-wide results and limits: Few new T cells, the authors suggested, are recruited by each seasonal influenza vaccination.

This clonotype was counted between two and nine times. Its antigen is undetermined. Sequencing was performed on PBMCs from blood, taken around 5 days after vaccination. This clonotype was obtained from a man aged 50 to 59 who received an inactivated influenza vaccine.

The CDR3 region is CASSYSRAGGVTDTQYF. As DNA, the CDR3 is TGTGCCAGCAGTTACTCGAGAGCGGGAGGTGTGACAGATACGCAGTATTTT. This sequence joins TRBV6-5 and TRBJ2-3; TRBD2 matches 9 bases. This CDR3 has 17 residues. Per the germline V gene, CDR1 is MNHEY and CDR2 is SVGAGI. Trimming took 0 bases from V and 3 from J; bases not matched to a gene: 7.